This paragraph covers one TCR beta chain sequence. Its antigen is not identified. These data come from a study of T cell repertoires in ileal Crohn's disease. Study details: Surgery for a complication: stricturing in around 60%, penetrating in 39%. M6 samples are neoterminal ileum biopsies from postoperative colonoscopy.

V gave up 3 bases and J gave up 3 bases; unmatched junction bases: 4. Germline V gives CDR1 SGHAT, CDR2 FQDESV (reference sequence). The CDR3 is 15 residues long. Notes on the study in general: Clonality above 26.8% at surgery always came with endoscopic recurrence.

The time point here: neoterminal ileum biopsy at postoperative endoscopy, about 6 months after surgery. Each sample's TCRB immunosequencing used around 0.45 micrograms of biopsy DNA. Libraries were prepared by immunoSEQ multiplex PCR; TCRdb keeps only in-frame clonotypes and omits some of them. The table lists roughly 5,000 clones, about two thirds of them singletons. The chain combines TRBV11-1 with TRBJ2-1; 8 nucleotides align to TRBD1. This receptor was obtained from an adult with Crohn's disease. The sample consisted of ileal tissue. CDR3 loop: CASSFPTGGYNEQFF. The DNA of the CDR3 is TGTGCCAGCAGCTTCCCCACAGGGGGCTACAATGAGCAGTTCTTC.